The next 20 T cell receptor beta chains were all read from a single sample in a study of technical replicates of blood from several donors. Assay used: immunoSEQ multiplex PCR; TCRdb lists only in-frame clones, some missing. The sample includes about 12,000 clones, roughly 95% of them seen just once. Source material: PBMCs. These receptors all stem from a human donor in good health.

The chain couples TRBV7-6 to TRBJ2-5; 10 nucleotides line up with TRBD2. V lost 1 base, J lost 9 bases, and 11 bases stayed unmatched. This CDR3 comprises 16 residues. Germline CDR1 and CDR2: SGHVS and FNYEAQ. This chain's CDR3 is CASSLGTSGTRVSQYF. CDR3 nucleotides: TGTGCCAGCAGCTTAGGCACTAGCGGGACTAGGGTGTCCCAGTACTTC.

The rearrangement joins TRBV10-1 to TRBJ2-3; 9 bases map to TRBD2. The CDR3 contains 15 residues. Germline V gene sequence: CDR1 WNHNN, CDR2 SYGVQD (reference sequence). V lost 6 bases to trimming and J lost 5 bases; unmatched junction nucleotides: 9. CDR3 sequence reads: CASRSLAGRGDTQYF. The CDR3 DNA reads TGCGCCAGCAGGTCCCTAGCGGGGAGGGGAGATACGCAGTATTTT.

V gene TRBV14 combines with J gene TRBJ1-3; D ambiguous. The CDR3 has 14 residues. CDR1 is SGHDN, CDR2 FVKESK, per germline. The V end lost 2 bases, the J end lost 3 bases, and 8 bases lay between the germline ends. CDR3: CASSQLESGNTIYF. CDR3 DNA: TGTGCCAGCAGCCAATTGGAGAGTGGAAACACCATATATTTT.

The V gene is TRBV11-3, the J gene TRBJ2-1, with 13 bases fitting TRBD2. The J segment lost 3 bases and the V segment lost 4 bases, leaving 3 bases of the junction unmatched. The CDR3 runs to 16 residues. CDR1 is SGHNT and CDR2 is YENEEA in the germline V gene. CDR3 region: CASSSGTSGIYNEQFF. The CDR3, as DNA: TGTGCCAGCAGCTCCGGGACTAGCGGGATCTACAATGAGCAGTTCTTC.

The chain employs TRBV6-5 and TRBJ1-2; possibly TRBD1 for D (5 bases). This CDR3 is built from 12 residues. Looked up from germline, CDR1 is MNHEY and CDR2 is SVGAGI. Trimming pared 6 bases from V and 6 bases from J, leaving 11 bases between. The CDR3 is CASSRDRDGYTF. The DNA of the CDR3 is TGTGCCAGCAGCCGAGACAGAGATGGCTACACCTTC.

V gene TRBV11-2 combines with J gene TRBJ2-1; TRBD2 aligns across 7 bases. Germline V gene data show CDR1 as SGHAT and CDR2 as FQNNGV. J lost 9 bases, V lost 5 bases, and 7 bases had no gene match. This CDR3 is 13 amino acids long. DNA for the CDR3: TGTGCCAGCAGCCTCACGGGGGAGGGTGAGCAGTTCTTC. Its translation is CASSLTGEGEQFF.

The chain joins TRBV13 to TRBJ1-1; 9 bases are shared with TRBD1. The J segment lost 4 bases and the V segment lost 7 bases, leaving 13 bases of the junction unmatched. Germline V gives CDR1 PRHDT, CDR2 FYEKMQ (reference sequence). The CDR3 sequence is 16 residues long. CDR3 nucleotides: TGTGCCAGCACCCCCCCACGGTCGACAGGGGGCACTGAAGCTTTCTTT. Protein product: CASTPPRSTGGTEAFF. Based on the CDR3 plus reference TRBV13 and TRBJ1-1, the full variable domain is AAGVIQSPRHLIKEKRETATLKCYPIPRHDTVYWYQQGPGQDPQFLISFYEKMQSDKGSIPDRFSAQQFSDYHSELNMSSLELGDSALYFCASTPPRSTGGTEAFFGQGTRLTVV.

V is TRBV4-2 and J is TRBJ2-7; perhaps TRBD1 as D (6 bases). The CDR3 sequence is 14 residues long. V was cut by 0 bases and J by 3 bases, with 9 bases left in between. Germline CDR1 reads LGHNA; CDR2 reads YNFKEQ. The chain's CDR3 is CASSQDPGDYEQYF. CDR3 coding DNA: TGTGCCAGCAGCCAAGATCCAGGGGACTACGAGCAGTACTTC.

The CDR3, as DNA: TGTGCCAGCAGCTTAAGTGGGACTAGCAGCGAGCAGTACTTC. The encoded protein is CASSLSGTSSEQYF. The chain couples TRBV7-2 to TRBJ2-7, with 9 bases identical to TRBD2. The germline V gene encodes CDR1 SGHTA and CDR2 FQGNSA. The J segment lost 6 bases and the V segment lost 2 bases, leaving 5 bases of the junction unmatched. The CDR3 loop spans 14 amino acids.

This rearrangement joins TRBV9 to TRBJ2-1; tentatively, D is TRBD1 (6 bases). The ends were cut back, 4 bases at V and 4 bases at J, with 15 bases in the middle. Germline CDR1 SGDLS, CDR2 YYNGEE. The CDR3 has 15 amino acids. The CDR3 region has the DNA TGTGCCAGCAGCCCCAACGGCCAGGGGTACAATGAGCAGTTCTTC. Encoded protein: CASSPNGQGYNEQFF.

The V gene is TRBV7-3, the J gene TRBJ1-1, with a tentative D call TRBD1 (5 bases). This CDR3 has 13 amino acids. The germline CDR1 and CDR2 sequences are SGHTA and FQGTGA. V lost 4 bases, J lost 1 base, and 7 bases lay in between. The CDR3 DNA sequence: TGTGCCAGCAGCTCTCAGGGGAACACTGAAGCTTTCTTT. This sequence encodes CASSSQGNTEAFF.

CDR3: CASSHLAFANTGELFF. CDR3 in DNA: TGTGCCAGCAGTCACCTAGCGTTCGCGAACACCGGGGAGCTGTTTTTT. The chain uses TRBV27 and TRBJ2-2, with a tentative D call TRBD2 (6 bases). The germline CDR1 and CDR2 sequences are MNHEY and SMNVEV (reference sequence). V lost 5 bases and J 0 bases, leaving 13 bases between the germline ends. This CDR3 has 16 residues.

This chain uses TRBV19 with TRBJ2-7; tentatively, D is TRBD1 (5 bases). The V gene lost 1 base and the J gene lost 4 bases, with 23 bases spanning the gap. The germline CDR1 and CDR2 sequences are LNHDA and SQIVND (reference sequence). This CDR3 has 18 residues. The CDR3 protein is CASSIGSPIQERTYEQYF. The CDR3 region has the DNA TGTGCCAGTAGTATAGGCTCCCCTATACAGGAGAGAACGTACGAGCAGTACTTC.

The J gene is TRBJ1-2, the V gene TRBV4-2, with no clear D. The CDR3 spans 16 residues. In germline, CDR1 is LGHNA, CDR2 YNFKEQ. Trimming took 0 bases from V and 4 from J, leaving 15 bases between them. In DNA form, the CDR3 reads TGTGCCAGCAGCCAAGAGGGCCAGGCAGGTCCCTATGGCTACACCTTC. This encodes CASSQEGQAGPYGYTF.

The V gene is TRBV4-2, the J gene TRBJ1-1, with TRBD1 as a possible D gene (6 bases). CDR1 LGHNA and CDR2 YNFKEQ come from the germline V gene. Trimming shortened V by 3 bases and J by 1 base, and 9 bases separated the two germline ends. The CDR3 loop spans 14 amino acids. The CDR3 nucleotides read TGTGCCAGCAGCCAGGACAGCTCGAACACTGAAGCTTTCTTT. It is translated as CASSQDSSNTEAFF.

This sequence joins TRBV5-1 and TRBJ2-3; a weak D match, TRBD2 (6 bases). The CDR3 totals 16 residues. CDR1 is SGHRS and CDR2 is YFSETQ in the germline V gene. Between the trimmed V and J ends, which lost 0 bases and 6 bases, there was a span of 17 bases. The CDR3 spells CASSLAGGTSGDTQYF. In DNA, the CDR3 is TGCGCCAGCAGCTTGGCCGGCGGGACTTCAGGGGATACGCAGTATTTT.

The chain recombines TRBV10-3 with TRBJ2-3, with 14 bases aligning to TRBD2. The CDR3 contains 19 residues. V dropped 0 bases and J dropped 2; count of bases not matched to a gene: 7. CDR1 and CDR2 (germline): ENHRY, SYGVKD. The CDR3 is CAISESRLAGGLNTDTQYF. CDR3 DNA: TGTGCCATCAGTGAGTCCCGACTAGCGGGAGGGCTCAACACAGATACGCAGTATTTT.

V usage is TRBV19 and J usage is TRBJ2-2; the match to TRBD1 covers 9 bases. CDR3 length: 15 residues. The junction had 5 bases not matched to a gene; V was cut back by 5 bases and J by 4 bases. Germline values: CDR1 LNHDA, CDR2 SQIVND (reference sequence). CDR3 nucleotides: TGTGCCAGTAGTCCCGGGACAGGGACCACCGGGGAGCTGTTTTTT. Its translation: CASSPGTGTTGELFF. Drawing the rest from reference TRBV19 and TRBJ2-2, the complete variable domain is DGGITQSPKYLFRKEGQNVTLSCEQNLNHDAMYWYRQDPGQGLRLIYYSQIVNDFQKGDIAEGYSVSREKKESFPLTVTSAQKNPTAFYLCASSPGTGTTGELFFGEGSRLTVL.

CDR3 protein: CASSSTGGTYEQYF. The CDR3 DNA follows: TGTGCCAGCAGCTCCACAGGGGGGACCTACGAGCAGTACTTC. This sequence joins TRBV7-9 and TRBJ2-7; the match to TRBD1 covers 8 bases. J gave up 2 bases and V 4 bases, and 4 bases lay outside the gene matches. This CDR3 comprises 14 residues. Germline assignment: CDR1 SEHNR and CDR2 FQNEAQ (reference sequence).

The rearrangement joins TRBV28 to TRBJ2-3, with D possibly matching TRBD2 (5 bases). The germline CDR1 and CDR2 sequences are MDHEN and SYDVKM. This CDR3 has 11 amino acids. V was shortened by 7 bases and J by 6 bases, with 8 bases between the two germline ends. CDR3 sequence reads: CASTSRDTQYF. CDR3 bases: TGTGCCAGCACTAGCAGGGATACGCAGTATTTT.